Sequencing of this TCR beta chain was carried out in a study of T cell changes during pregnancy in multiple sclerosis. The trim removed 4 bases at V and 3 bases at J, leaving 5 bases unmatched. CDR1 is MDHEN, CDR2 SYDVKM, per germline. This CDR3 has 15 amino acids. Assay used: immunoSEQ multiplex PCR; TCRdb lists only in-frame clones, some missing. The profile covers about 44,000 clones, with around 96% appearing a single time and about 0.9% taken by the ten largest. The receptor was isolated from a female donor with multiple sclerosis, enrolled in a pregnancy study. The sequences come from peripheral blood, collected in the second trimester of pregnancy. The V call is TRBV28, the J call TRBJ2-5; 10 bases align to TRBD1. The CDR3 is CASSSAGQGKETQYF. The CDR3 DNA reads as TGTGCCAGCAGTTCAGCGGGACAGGGGAAAGAGACCCAGTACTTC.